This T cell receptor beta chain was recorded in a study of memory CD4+ T cells and cytomegalovirus serostatus. The table came from immunoSEQ multiplex PCR; TCRdb's copy has only in-frame clones and leaves some out. The sample lists nearly 60,000 clones, roughly three quarters seen once, with 1% to 1.2% in the top ten. A few counts support this clone. Its antigen is not known. Single viable CD3+CD4+CD8-CD45RO+ cells were sorted as the memory CD4+ T cells. General observations from the study: CMV serostatus prediction reached median AUC approximately 0.95, or 0.91 with US-trained model.

The V gene's germline CDR1 is SGHNT and CDR2 YYREEE (reference sequence). There are 16 residues in the CDR3. Trimming pared 4 bases from V and 3 bases from J, leaving 17 bases between. The clonotype comes from an adult in good health and CMV-seronegative. Material for sequencing was memory CD4+ T cells from blood. The genes are TRBV5-4 and TRBJ2-1; perhaps TRBD2 as D (6 bases). CDR3 coding DNA: TGTGCCAGCAGCAACCCTGGCGGGATTAGCTACAATGAGCAGTTCTTC. As protein: CASSNPGGISYNEQFF.